This T cell receptor beta chain was found in a study of T cells in Graves' hyperthyroidism and ophthalmopathy. The study's findings and limits: Separation of ophthalmopathy from stable hyperthyroidism was achieved by a 13 V-J model. Blood held most thyroid clonotypes expanded above 0.001 frequency.

RNA transcripts provided the source from which TCR beta CDR3 regions were amplified. RT-PCR in the first round (using the HTBI primer set) targeted the TCR CDR3. TCRdb reprocessed the multiplex PCR reads via MiXCR and lists one record per CDR3 protein. The data contain some 420,000 distinct CDR3 sequences, roughly an eighth of them singletons. Germline CDR1 and CDR2: KGHDR and SFDVKD. Trimming stripped 6 bases from V and 7 bases from J, with 5 bases between. CDR3 length: 11 amino acids. This clonotype was observed a few times. Its antigen is not identified. Patients with uncontrolled infections, other autoimmune diseases, pregnancy or lactation were excluded. PBMCs were collected from a roughly 10 ml volume of fresh peripheral blood.

The rearrangement uses TRBV24-1 and TRBJ2-2, with unresolved D. Sequencing was done on a sample of blood. The clonotype comes from a woman aged 18-29 years with Graves' hyperthyroidism. The CDR3 sequence is CATSLGGELFF. DNA of the CDR3: TGTGCCACCAGTTTGGGCGGGGAGCTGTTTTTT.